This TCR beta chain stems from a study of cytomegalovirus exposure and HLA in healthy donors. As for the study in general: In an early release, HLA-typed donors contributed some 80 million unique TCR sequences.

As to this clone: The antigen remains unidentified.

The PCR made use of 60 Vbeta and 13 Jbeta primers. Profiling relied on immunoSEQ multiplex PCR, and the TCRdb table lists in-frame clones only, not all of them. Of 200,000 to 250,000 clones listed, approximately 84% were seen once; the top ten hold 0.58%. The germline gives CDR1 SGHNT, CDR2 YYREEE (reference sequence). The ends lost 7 bases at V and 6 bases at J; junction bases unmatched: 6. The CDR3 length is 16 residues. General observations from the study: Trimming of TCR beta V- and J-genes showed a link, identified in a later analysis, to a missense DCLRE1C variant. Being productive about 90% or about 30% of the time was typical of most TCR beta V segments in an earlier analysis. Versus the roughly 700-donor mean, an Asian-associated ancestry cluster reportedly showed fewer N-insertions in a later analysis.

The V call is TRBV5-4, the J call TRBJ2-2, with 16 bases lining up with TRBD2. The sequence derives from a woman in her thirties or forties in good health and CMV-seronegative. The sample taken for sequencing was PBMCs. The CDR3 reads CASGTSGGAVAGELFF. Written as DNA, the CDR3 is TGTGCCAGCGGGACTAGCGGGGGGGCAGTCGCCGGGGAGCTGTTTTTT.